These 16 T cell receptor beta chains came from one sample sequenced in a study of identical twins (TCRdb year 2016). The method was 5' RACE. Data came from an Illumina HiSeq 2000. TCRdb trimmed public reads at Q25 via fastp, called clones via MiXCR and kept in-frame beta chains. Each CDR3 protein appears once, grouped with its most common genes and DNA. This sample is represented by more than 400,000 distinct CDR3 sequences; 13% to 15% of them were singletons. 0.35% to 0.45% of the sample is held by the ten biggest clonotypes. Another study also made use of these data, one on yellow fever vaccine responses in identical twins.

The sequencing sample was made of CD4+ T cells sorted from blood. Receptors originate from a woman in her late teens or twenties in good health.

There are a few counts of this clonotype. The J gene is TRBJ1-1, the V gene TRBV20-1; TRBD1 is a possible D gene (5 bases). The V gene lost 3 bases and the J gene lost 0 bases, with 11 bases spanning the gap. The CDR3 runs 14 residues. The V gene's germline CDR1 is DFQATT and CDR2 SNEGSKA (reference sequence). The CDR3 loop is CSASGGVMNTEAFF. The CDR3 DNA reads TGCAGTGCTAGTGGGGGGGTCATGAACACTGAAGCTTTCTTT.

This clonotype showed up many times. The V call is TRBV5-1, the J call TRBJ2-1; 8 bases match TRBD1. J was trimmed by 0 bases and V by 4 bases; bases with no gene match: 6. Germline V gene lookup returns CDR1 SGHRS and CDR2 YFSETQ. The CDR3 sequence is 16 residues long. The CDR3 here is CASSPGGPTSYNEQFF. Here the CDR3 DNA reads TGCGCCAGCAGCCCAGGGGGCCCGACCTCCTACAATGAGCAGTTCTTC.

The chain has TRBV10-3 and TRBJ2-3, with D maybe TRBD2 (6 bases). Per germline, CDR1 ENHRY and CDR2 SYGVKD. This CDR3 region has 16 residues. V was pared by 0 bases and J by 8 bases, with 18 bases between. CDR3 amino acids: CAISESSMSGGSTQYF. CDR3 in DNA: TGTGCCATCAGTGAGTCCTCGATGTCCGGGGGATCTACGCAGTATTTT.

This clonotype appeared a single time. V gene TRBV5-6 combines with J gene TRBJ2-1; 9 bases are shared with TRBD2. J gave up 2 bases and V 3 bases, and 9 bases lay outside the gene matches. Germline CDR1 reads SGHDT; CDR2 reads YYEEEE. The CDR3 contains 17 residues. CDR3 nucleotides: TGTGCCAGCAGCTGGTCCGGTGCGGGGGGGACCTACAATGAGCAGTTCTTC. The encoded protein is CASSWSGAGGTYNEQFF.

This clonotype came up a few times. The CDR3 DNA reads TGCAGTGCTAGAGATGCGAGATACAATGAGCAGTTCTTC. Translated, it gives CSARDARYNEQFF. The J gene is TRBJ2-1, the V gene TRBV20-1; no clear D gene. The CDR3 is 13 residues long. Trimming removed 0 bases at V and 4 bases at J, with 7 bases between. Per the germline V gene, CDR1 is DFQATT and CDR2 is SNEGSKA (reference sequence).

The genes are TRBV20-1 and TRBJ2-2, with D perhaps TRBD1 (5 bases). The CDR3 is 14 amino acids. Deletions cut 3 bases from V and 7 bases from J, with 15 bases between. The germline V gene has CDR1 DFQATT and CDR2 SNEGSKA (reference sequence). This CDR3 is CSASVAGRNGELFF. The CDR3 nucleotides are TGCAGTGCTAGTGTGGCAGGGCGAAACGGGGAGCTGTTTTTT.

The rearrangement joins TRBV11-2 to TRBJ1-1, with 9 positions matching TRBD1. CDR1 and CDR2 from the germline V gene are SGHAT and FQNNGV. The trim removed 5 bases at V and 1 base at J, leaving 20 bases unmatched. This CDR3 contains 20 residues. CDR3 amino acids: CASSLLSKPGTGNWNTEAFF. For the CDR3, the DNA is TGTGCCAGCAGCCTACTCAGTAAGCCCGGGACAGGGAATTGGAACACTGAAGCTTTCTTT.

The J gene is TRBJ2-3, the V gene TRBV12-3 or TRBV12-4, with D maybe TRBD2 (6 bases). The germline V and J ends were trimmed by 2 bases and 3 bases, with 15 bases remaining between them. The CDR3 is 16 residues long. This chain's CDR3 is CASSLPTAGRTDTQYF. CDR3 DNA: TGTGCCAGCAGTTTACCCACCGCGGGGAGGACAGATACGCAGTATTTT.

The chain has TRBV24-1 and TRBJ2-1, with 9 bases identical to TRBD1. CDR3 size: 16 residues. V shed 5 bases and J 5 bases; nucleotides not matched to a gene: 9. CDR1 is KGHDR and CDR2 is SFDVKD in the germline V gene. In DNA form, the CDR3 reads TGTGCCACCAGTGCTAAAACAGGGGGCCCACACAATGAGCAGTTCTTC. It codes for CATSAKTGGPHNEQFF.

In its sample, this clonotype was seen a few times. The gene calls are TRBV5-1 and TRBJ2-1; D is uncertain. Per germline, CDR1 SGHRS and CDR2 YFSETQ. V shed 4 bases and J shed 4 bases, with 9 bases lying between them. The CDR3 is 13 amino acids. The CDR3 is CASSDLVYNEQFF. DNA for the CDR3: TGCGCCAGCAGCGATCTAGTATACAATGAGCAGTTCTTC.

V usage is TRBV7-9 and J usage is TRBJ2-1; TRBD1 matches at 7 bases. This CDR3 contains 15 residues. Looked up from germline, CDR1 is SEHNR and CDR2 is FQNEAQ (reference sequence). J lost 4 bases, V lost 5 bases, and 8 bases had no gene match. CDR3 nucleotides: TGTGCCAGCAGCAGGGGACAGTCAAAATACAATGAGCAGTTCTTC. Translation: CASSRGQSKYNEQFF. The whole variable domain, filled in from reference TRBV7-9 and TRBJ2-1, reads DTGVSQNPRHKITKRGQNVTFRCDPISEHNRLYWYRQTLGQGPEFLTYFQNEAQLEKSRLLSDRFSAERPKGSFSTLEIQRTEQGDSAMYLCASSRGQSKYNEQFFGPGTRLTVL.

There are a few counts of this clonotype. Sequence at one end of the junction differs from germline and may be a read error. CDR3 protein: CADAPTGLAGGTNTQYF. The CDR3 DNA reads as TGTGCCGACGCCCCCACGGGACTAGCGGGGGGCACAAATACGCAGTATTTT. The chain joins TRBV7-8 to TRBJ2-3; TRBD2 matches 15 bases. Looked up from germline, CDR1 is SGHVS and CDR2 is FQNEAQ. This CDR3 is built from 17 residues.

This clonotype was seen repeatedly, ten times or more. J is TRBJ2-3 and V is TRBV20-1; 7 bases align to TRBD2. V trimming: 6 bases; J trimming: 4 bases; junction bases outside the gene matches: 7. Germline CDR1 reads DFQATT; CDR2 reads SNEGSKA (reference sequence). CDR3 size: 13 residues. The CDR3: CSAPAGSADTQYF. CDR3 coding DNA: TGCAGTGCCCCAGCGGGGTCGGCAGATACGCAGTATTTT.

Only a few counts were recorded for this clonotype. This rearrangement joins TRBV20-1 to TRBJ1-4, with D perhaps matching TRBD1 (5 bases). The CDR3 has 15 amino acids. The germline gives CDR1 DFQATT, CDR2 SNEGSKA (reference sequence). The V end was cut by 0 bases, the J end by 0 bases, with 8 bases between. The CDR3 is CSARDRDSTNEKLFF. CDR3 in DNA: TGCAGTGCTAGAGATCGGGACTCAACTAATGAAAAACTGTTTTTT.

The J gene is TRBJ2-1, the V gene TRBV7-8; D perhaps matches TRBD2 (6 bases). Per the germline V gene, CDR1 is SGHVS and CDR2 is FQNEAQ. Trimming removed 1 base at V and 7 bases at J, with 29 bases between. This CDR3 region has 20 residues. CDR3 amino acids: CASSLVDAGRGVRGGNEQFF. For the CDR3, the DNA is TGTGCCAGCAGCTTAGTAGATGCGGGGCGAGGAGTACGCGGCGGAAATGAGCAGTTCTTC.

This chain links TRBV11-2 with TRBJ2-7; D remains unclear. This CDR3 has 12 residues. Germline CDR1 is SGHAT and CDR2 is FQNNGV. The ends were cut back, 5 bases at V and 5 bases at J, with 10 bases in the middle. CDR3 nucleotide sequence: TGTGCCAGCAGCCCACCTTACCACGAGCAGTACTTC. Amino acid sequence: CASSPPYHEQYF.